Listed here is a single T cell receptor (beta chain). This entry belongs to a study of T cell responses to AZD1222 COVID-19 vaccine. Here immunoSEQ multiplex PCR was the method, and the copy in TCRdb shows in-frame clones only, minus some. The sample comprises some 120,000 clones, 88% of which are singletons, and around 5.8% rests with the top ten. Germline V CDR1 and CDR2: KGHSH, LQKENI. Trimming took 3 bases from V and 2 from J, leaving 11 bases between them. The CDR3 sequence is 14 residues long. Sequencing used peripheral blood, obtained on day 0 of AZD1222 vaccination. The chain joins TRBV18 to TRBJ2-7, with D perhaps matching TRBD1 or TRBD2 (5 bases each). This sequence was found in an adult in good health. CDR3 coding DNA: TGTGCCAGCTCACCGGGGGAATCTACCTACGAGCAGTACTTC. This encodes CASSPGESTYEQYF.